The 7 T cell receptor beta chains in this list originate from one sample, sequenced in a study of PD-L1 blockade in urothelial cancer. Measured with immunoSEQ multiplex PCR; TCRdb has only the in-frame clones, and not every one. The sample holds approximately 55,000 clones, about 86% seen once. Documented time point: pretreatment peripheral blood. Specimen: PBMCs, collected around atezolizumab (anti-PD-L1) treatment. The origin of the receptors is a man between 60 and 75 years old with urothelial cancer.

DNA of the CDR3: TGTGCCAACCCCCCCCCAGCGTCGGGATGGTATCAGCCCCAGCATTTT. Protein product: CANPPPASGWYQPQHF. The V call is TRBV27, the J call TRBJ1-5; D unresolved. CDR3 length: 16 amino acids. CDR1 MNHEY and CDR2 SMNVEV come from the germline V gene (reference sequence). Trimming took 10 bases from V and 5 from J, leaving 24 bases between them.

This chain joins TRBV6-5 and TRBJ1-1; no clear D. V was clipped by 6 bases and J by 0 bases, with 14 bases between them. The CDR3 runs to 15 residues. Germline V gene data show CDR1 as MNHEY and CDR2 as SVGAGI. CDR3 residues: CASSYRGAMNTEAFF. In DNA form, the CDR3 reads TGTGCCAGCAGCTACCGGGGAGCAATGAACACTGAAGCTTTCTTT.

In DNA, the CDR3 is TGTGCCAGCTCCCGAACCGGGACACCGACCGACTACGAGCAGTACTTC. Residues: CASSRTGTPTDYEQYF. The rearrangement joins TRBV18 to TRBJ2-7; tentative D call: TRBD1 (6 bases). The germline V gene encodes CDR1 KGHSH and CDR2 LQKENI. This CDR3 spans 16 amino acids. The germline V and J ends were trimmed by 6 bases and 3 bases, with 21 bases remaining between them.

In this sample, this clone turned up once. DNA for the CDR3: TGTGCCAGCAGCCAAGACGGGACAGGGGTCACAGATACGCAGTATTTT. This gives the protein CASSQDGTGVTDTQYF. V and J are TRBV4-2 and TRBJ2-3; 10 nucleotides line up with TRBD1. Trimming cost V 0 bases and J 2 bases; bases outside gene matches: 2. The CDR3 spans 16 residues. Germline values: CDR1 LGHNA, CDR2 YNFKEQ.

This clone has just one count. V is TRBV6-6 and J is TRBJ2-1; TRBD2 matches at 7 bases. The CDR3 has 15 amino acids. CDR1 and CDR2 (germline): MNHNY, SVGAGI (reference sequence). J was trimmed by 4 bases and V by 8 bases; bases with no gene match: 11. The CDR3 nucleotides are TGTGCCAGCCGCACCCCCTCTAGCGGTTACAATGAGCAGTTCTTC. Protein product: CASRTPSSGYNEQFF.

This clone is a singleton in its sample. The V call is TRBV19, the J call TRBJ2-1; no reliable D call. Trimming removed 3 bases at V and 5 bases at J, with 2 bases between. The CDR3 is made up of 11 amino acids. The germline gives CDR1 LNHDA, CDR2 SQIVND (reference sequence). CDR3 nucleotides: TGTGCCAGTAGTATTAACAATGAGCAGTTCTTC. It specifies CASSINNEQFF.

The V and J genes are TRBV5-1 and TRBJ2-2; 10 bases line up with TRBD2. The germline gives CDR1 SGHRS, CDR2 YFSETQ. V trimming: 4 bases; J trimming: 0 bases; junction bases outside the gene matches: 9. The CDR3 consists of 18 residues. As DNA, the CDR3 is TGCGCCAGCAGCCTGCGGGGACTAGCGCCATCGAACACCGGGGAGCTGTTTTTT. Translated, it gives CASSLRGLAPSNTGELFF.